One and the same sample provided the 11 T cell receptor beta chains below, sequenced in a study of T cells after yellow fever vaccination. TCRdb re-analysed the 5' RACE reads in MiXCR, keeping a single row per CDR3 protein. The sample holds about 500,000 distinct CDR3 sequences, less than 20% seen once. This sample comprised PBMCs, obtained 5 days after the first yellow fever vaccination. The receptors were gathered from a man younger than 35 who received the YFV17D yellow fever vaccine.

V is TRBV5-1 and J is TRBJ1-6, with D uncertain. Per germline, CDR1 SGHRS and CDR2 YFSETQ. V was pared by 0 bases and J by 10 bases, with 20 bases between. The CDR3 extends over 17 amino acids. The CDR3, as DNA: TGCGCCAGCAGCTTGGCCGCCGAAGGCCGAGGGCGGTCACCCCTCCACTTT. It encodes CASSLAAEGRGRSPLHF.

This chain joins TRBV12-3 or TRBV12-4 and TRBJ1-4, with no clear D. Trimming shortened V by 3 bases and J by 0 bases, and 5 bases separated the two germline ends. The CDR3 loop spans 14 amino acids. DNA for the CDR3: TGTGCCAGCAGTTTTTCATCAACTAATGAAAAACTGTTTTTT. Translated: CASSFSSTNEKLFF.

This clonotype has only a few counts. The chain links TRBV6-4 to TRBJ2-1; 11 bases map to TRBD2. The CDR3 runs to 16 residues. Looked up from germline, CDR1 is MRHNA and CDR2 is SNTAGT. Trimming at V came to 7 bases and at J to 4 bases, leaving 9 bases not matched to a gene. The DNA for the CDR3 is TGTGCCAGCAAGTCTACCGGGACTAGCGGATACAATGAGCAGTTCTTC. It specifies CASKSTGTSGYNEQFF.

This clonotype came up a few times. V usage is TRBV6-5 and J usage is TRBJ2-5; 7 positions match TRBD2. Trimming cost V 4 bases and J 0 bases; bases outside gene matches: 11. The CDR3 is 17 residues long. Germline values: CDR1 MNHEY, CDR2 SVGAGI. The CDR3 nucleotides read TGTGCCAGCAGTTCCAACCCTAGCGGAACGTACCAAGAGACCCAGTACTTC. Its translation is CASSSNPSGTYQETQYF.

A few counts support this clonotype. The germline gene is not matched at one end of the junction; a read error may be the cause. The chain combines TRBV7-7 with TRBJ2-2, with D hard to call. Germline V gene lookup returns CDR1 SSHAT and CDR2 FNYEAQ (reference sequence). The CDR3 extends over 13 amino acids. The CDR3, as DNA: TGTGCTAGCAGCTTAGAAGGTATCGGGGAGCTGTTTTTT. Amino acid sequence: CASSLEGIGELFF.

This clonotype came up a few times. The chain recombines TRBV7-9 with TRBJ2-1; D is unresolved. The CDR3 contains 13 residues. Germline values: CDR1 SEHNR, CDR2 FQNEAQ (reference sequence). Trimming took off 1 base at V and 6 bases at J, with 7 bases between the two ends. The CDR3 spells CASSLGGFNEQFF. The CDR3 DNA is TGTGCCAGCAGCTTAGGGGGATTCAATGAGCAGTTCTTC.

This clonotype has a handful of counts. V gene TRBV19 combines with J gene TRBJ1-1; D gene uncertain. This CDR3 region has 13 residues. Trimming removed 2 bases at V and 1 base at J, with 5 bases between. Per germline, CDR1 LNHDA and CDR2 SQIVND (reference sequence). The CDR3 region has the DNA TGTGCCAGTAGTATAAACCGGAACACTGAAGCTTTCTTT. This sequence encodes CASSINRNTEAFF.

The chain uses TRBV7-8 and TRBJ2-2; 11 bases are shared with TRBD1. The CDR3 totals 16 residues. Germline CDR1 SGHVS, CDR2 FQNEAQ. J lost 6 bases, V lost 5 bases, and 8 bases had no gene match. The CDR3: CASSPGQGAGAGELFF. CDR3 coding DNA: TGTGCCAGCAGCCCCGGACAGGGGGCGGGCGCCGGGGAGCTGTTTTTT.

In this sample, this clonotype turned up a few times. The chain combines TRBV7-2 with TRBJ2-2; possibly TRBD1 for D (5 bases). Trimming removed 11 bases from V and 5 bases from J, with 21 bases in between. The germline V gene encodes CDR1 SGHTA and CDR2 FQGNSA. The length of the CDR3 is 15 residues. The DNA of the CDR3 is TGTGCCTCCCTCTCGCCCCAGGGTTGGACCGGGGAGCTGTTTTTT. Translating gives CASLSPQGWTGELFF. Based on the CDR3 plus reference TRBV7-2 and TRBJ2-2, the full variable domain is GAGVSQSPSNKVTEKGKDVELRCDPISGHTALYWYRQSLGQGLEFLIYFQGNSAPDKSGLPSDRFSAERTGGSVSTLTIQRTQQEDSAVYLCASLSPQGWTGELFFGEGSRLTVL.

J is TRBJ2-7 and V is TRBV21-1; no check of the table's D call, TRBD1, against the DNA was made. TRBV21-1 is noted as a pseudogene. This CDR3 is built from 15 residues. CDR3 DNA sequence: TGTGCCAGCACCCCGCCGGGACATACAATATACGAGCAGTACGTC. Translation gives CASTPPGHTIYEQYV.

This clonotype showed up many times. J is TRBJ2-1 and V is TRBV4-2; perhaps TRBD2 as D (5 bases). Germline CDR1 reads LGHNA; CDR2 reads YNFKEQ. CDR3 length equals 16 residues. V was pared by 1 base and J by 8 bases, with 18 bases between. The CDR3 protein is CASSQVDAEGVDEQFF. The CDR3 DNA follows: TGTGCCAGCAGCCAAGTTGACGCCGAGGGAGTGGATGAGCAGTTCTTC.